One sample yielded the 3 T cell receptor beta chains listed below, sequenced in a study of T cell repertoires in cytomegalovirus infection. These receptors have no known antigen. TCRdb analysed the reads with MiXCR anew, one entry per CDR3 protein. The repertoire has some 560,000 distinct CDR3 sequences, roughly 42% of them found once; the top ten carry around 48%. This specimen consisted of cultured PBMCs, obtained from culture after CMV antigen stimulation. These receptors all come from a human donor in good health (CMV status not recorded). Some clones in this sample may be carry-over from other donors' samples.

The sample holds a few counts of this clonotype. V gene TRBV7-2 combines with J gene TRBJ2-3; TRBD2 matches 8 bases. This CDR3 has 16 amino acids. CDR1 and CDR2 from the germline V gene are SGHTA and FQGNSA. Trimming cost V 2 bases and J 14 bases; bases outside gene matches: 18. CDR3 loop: CASSLISGGSGTSMYF. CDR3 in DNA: TGTGCCAGCAGCTTAATCTCGGGGGGAAGCGGGACTAGTATGTATTTT.

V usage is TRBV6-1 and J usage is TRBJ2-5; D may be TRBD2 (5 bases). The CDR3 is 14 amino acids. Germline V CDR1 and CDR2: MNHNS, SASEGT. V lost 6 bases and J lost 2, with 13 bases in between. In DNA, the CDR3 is TGTGCCAGCAGGGAGGCGGACGATCAAGAGACCCAGTACTTC. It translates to CASREADDQETQYF.

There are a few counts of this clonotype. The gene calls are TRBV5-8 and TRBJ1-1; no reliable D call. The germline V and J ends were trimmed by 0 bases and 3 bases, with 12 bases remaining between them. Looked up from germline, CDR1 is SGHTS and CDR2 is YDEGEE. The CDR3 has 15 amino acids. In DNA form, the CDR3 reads TGTGCCAGCAGCTTGGGTGCTGAACGGGACACTGAAGCTTTCTTT. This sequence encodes CASSLGAERDTEAFF.